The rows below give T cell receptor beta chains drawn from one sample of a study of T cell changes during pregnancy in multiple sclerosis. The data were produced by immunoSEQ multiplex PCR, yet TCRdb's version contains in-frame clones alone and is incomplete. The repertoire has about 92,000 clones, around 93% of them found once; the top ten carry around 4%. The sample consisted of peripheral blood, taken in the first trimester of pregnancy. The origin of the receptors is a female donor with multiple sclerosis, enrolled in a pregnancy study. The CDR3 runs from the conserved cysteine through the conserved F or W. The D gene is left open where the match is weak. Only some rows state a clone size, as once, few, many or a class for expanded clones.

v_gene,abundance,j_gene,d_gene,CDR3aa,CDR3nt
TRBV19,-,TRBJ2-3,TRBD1,CATQGTGGDSDTQYF,TGTGCCACTCAGGGGACAGGGGGCGATTCAGATACGCAGTATTTT
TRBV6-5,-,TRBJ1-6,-,CASSSAAGLYSPLHF,TGTGCCAGCAGTTCCGCCGCGGGCTTGTATTCACCCCTCCACTTT
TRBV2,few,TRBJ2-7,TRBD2,CASTGLAEYEQYF,TGTGCCAGCACCGGACTAGCGGAATACGAGCAGTACTTC
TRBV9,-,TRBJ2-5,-,CASSVARGFQETQYF,TGTGCCAGCAGCGTAGCTCGCGGGTTCCAAGAGACCCAGTACTTC
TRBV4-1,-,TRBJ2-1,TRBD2,CASSQTSGGVYNEQFF,TGCGCCAGCAGCCAAACCAGCGGGGGGGTGTACAATGAGCAGTTCTTC
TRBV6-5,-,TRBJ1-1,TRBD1,CASSPGQGGRGAFF,TGTGCCAGCAGTCCCGGACAGGGAGGCCGGGGAGCTTTCTTT
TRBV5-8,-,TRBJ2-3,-,CASSPGWGTDTQYF,TGTGCCAGCAGTCCAGGGTGGGGCACAGATACGCAGTATTTT
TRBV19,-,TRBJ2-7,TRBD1,CASSLRTGGTYEQYF,TGTGCCAGTAGTTTGCGGACAGGGGGCACCTACGAGCAGTACTTC
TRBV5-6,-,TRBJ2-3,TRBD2,CASSLAGGIDTQYF,TGTGCCAGCAGCTTAGCGGGGGGAATAGATACGCAGTATTTT
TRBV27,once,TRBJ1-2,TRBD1,CASSLSQGADGYTF,TGTGCCAGCAGTTTATCTCAGGGGGCGGATGGCTACACCTTC
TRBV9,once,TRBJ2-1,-,CASSPPPGDKDKYNEQFF,TGTGCCAGCAGCCCTCCCCCTGGCGACAAGGACAAATACAATGAGCAGTTCTTC
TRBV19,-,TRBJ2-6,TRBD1,CASSIDSGQGYSGANVLTF,TGTGCCAGTAGTATAGATTCGGGACAGGGATACTCTGGGGCCAACGTCCTGACTTTC
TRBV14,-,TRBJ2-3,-,CASSQRGIFPDTQYF,TGTGCCAGCAGCCAAAGGGGGATCTTCCCAGATACGCAGTATTTT
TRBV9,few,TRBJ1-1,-,CASSPGDTEAFF,TGTGCCAGCAGCCCCGGTGACACTGAAGCTTTCTTT
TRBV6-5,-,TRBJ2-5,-,CASSPRPPTWETQYF,TGTGCCAGCAGCCCACGACCCCCGACATGGGAGACCCAGTACTTC
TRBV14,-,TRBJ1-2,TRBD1,CASSRAIGQGAGGYTF,TGTGCCAGCAGCCGTGCGATTGGACAGGGGGCTGGGGGCTACACCTTC
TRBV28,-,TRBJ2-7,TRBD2,CASSSLAGGDYEQYF,TGTGCCAGCAGTTCACTAGCGGGGGGGGACTACGAGCAGTACTTC
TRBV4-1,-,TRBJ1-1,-,CASIGEETEAFF,TGCGCCAGCATCGGGGAGGAGACTGAAGCTTTCTTT
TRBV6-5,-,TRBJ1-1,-,CASSYAGFGEAFF,TGTGCCAGCAGTTACGCGGGGTTTGGTGAAGCTTTCTTT
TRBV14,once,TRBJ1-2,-,CASSGGVREKNYGYTF,TGTGCCAGCAGTGGAGGGGTCAGGGAAAAGAACTATGGCTACACCTTC
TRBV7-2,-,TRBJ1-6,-,CASSLAQGLSYNSPLHF,TGTGCCAGCAGCTTAGCGCAGGGCCTCTCCTATAATTCACCCCTCCACTTT
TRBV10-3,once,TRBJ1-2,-,CAISAQGQSNYGYTF,TGTGCCATCAGTGCTCAAGGACAGAGCAACTATGGCTACACCTTC
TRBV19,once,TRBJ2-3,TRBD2,CATVGGISADTQYF,TGTGCCACCGTCGGGGGGATTAGCGCAGATACGCAGTATTTT
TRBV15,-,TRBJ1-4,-,CATSRDVTGDNEKLFF,TGTGCCACCAGCAGAGACGTTACAGGAGATAATGAAAAACTGTTTTTT
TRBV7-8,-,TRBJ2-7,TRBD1,CASSWDRAYEQYF,TGTGCCAGCAGCTGGGACAGGGCCTACGAGCAGTACTTC
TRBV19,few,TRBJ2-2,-,CASSTTQGNTGELFF,TGTGCCAGTAGTACCACGCAGGGTAACACCGGGGAGCTGTTTTTT
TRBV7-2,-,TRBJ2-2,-,CASSIPRQEGRTGELFF,TGTGCCAGCAGCATCCCAAGACAGGAAGGGAGAACCGGGGAGCTGTTTTTT
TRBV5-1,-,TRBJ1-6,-,CASSLFQGRADSPLHF,TGCGCCAGCAGCTTGTTCCAGGGCCGGGCGGATTCACCCCTCCACTTT
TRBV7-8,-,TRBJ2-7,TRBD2,CASSQGTSGGSKHYEQYF,TGTGCCAGCAGCCAAGGGACTAGCGGGGGCTCAAAGCACTACGAGCAGTACTTC
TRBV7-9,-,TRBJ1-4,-,CASSLAQGAVREKLFF,TGTGCCAGCAGCTTAGCACAAGGGGCGGTACGGGAAAAACTGTTTTTT
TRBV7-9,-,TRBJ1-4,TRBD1,CASSLGQGREKLFF,TGTGCCAGCAGCCTCGGACAGGGTCGAGAAAAACTGTTTTTT
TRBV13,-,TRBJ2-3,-,CASSPWTLVGVTDTQYF,TGTGCCAGCAGCCCCTGGACTTTAGTAGGTGTCACAGATACGCAGTATTTT
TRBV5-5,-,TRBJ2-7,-,CASSLGARDSYEQYF,TGTGCCAGCAGCTTGGGCGCCAGGGACTCCTACGAGCAGTACTTC
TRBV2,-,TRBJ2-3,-,CASIDYNRVNTDTQYF,TGTGCCAGCATCGATTATAACAGGGTTAACACAGATACGCAGTATTTT
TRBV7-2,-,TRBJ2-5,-,CASSLVRETQYF,TGTGCCAGCAGCTTAGTCCGTGAGACCCAGTACTTC
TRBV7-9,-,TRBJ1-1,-,CASSQTMNTEAFF,TGTGCCAGCTCACAGACGATGAACACTGAAGCTTTCTTT
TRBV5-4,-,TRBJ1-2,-,CASSHRVNYGYTF,TGTGCCAGCAGCCACAGGGTGAACTATGGCTACACCTTC
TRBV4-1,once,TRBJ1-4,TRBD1,CASSLGQGAEKLFF,TGCGCCAGCAGCCTCGGACAGGGGGCTGAAAAACTGTTTTTT
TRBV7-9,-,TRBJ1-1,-,CASQLGEAGGAEAFF,TGTGCCAGCCAGCTTGGTGAGGCAGGCGGGGCTGAAGCTTTCTTT
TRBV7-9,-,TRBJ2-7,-,CASSLPQQGLDEQYF,TGTGCCAGCAGCTTACCGCAACAGGGCCTCGACGAGCAGTACTTC
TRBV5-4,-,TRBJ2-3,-,CASSREGTSTDTQYF,TGTGCCAGCAGCAGAGAGGGGACTAGCACAGATACGCAGTATTTT
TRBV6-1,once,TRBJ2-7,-,CASSGRGGRYEQYF,TGTGCCAGCAGCGGAAGGGGGGGGCGGTACGAGCAGTACTTC
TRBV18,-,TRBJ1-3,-,CASSPPDISGNTIYF,TGTGCCAGCTCACCACCGGACATATCTGGAAACACCATATATTTT
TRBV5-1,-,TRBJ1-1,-,CASSLSTVNTEAFF,TGCGCCAGCAGCTTGTCCACAGTGAACACTGAAGCTTTCTTT
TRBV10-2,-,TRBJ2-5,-,CAGGGPGQETQYF,TGCGCCGGGGGGGGGCCCGGACAAGAGACCCAGTACTTC
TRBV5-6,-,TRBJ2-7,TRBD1,CASSLRSTGLSYEQYF,TGTGCCAGCAGCTTGCGATCGACAGGGCTCTCCTACGAGCAGTACTTC
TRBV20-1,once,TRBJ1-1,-,CRGLGQNEAFF,TGCAGGGGCCTTGGACAGAATGAAGCTTTCTTT
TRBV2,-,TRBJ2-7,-,CASIGVIYEQYF,TGTGCCAGCATAGGAGTGATCTACGAGCAGTACTTC
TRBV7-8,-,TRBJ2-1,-,CASSPAPGGLEQFF,TGTGCCAGCAGTCCAGCCCCCGGGGGGCTCGAGCAGTTCTTC
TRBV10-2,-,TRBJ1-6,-,CASSVSLYDRRNSPLHF,TGCGCCAGCAGTGTTTCCCTTTATGACAGACGAAATTCACCCCTCCACTTT
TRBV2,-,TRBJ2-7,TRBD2,CASSQPGLRLDEQYF,TGTGCCAGCAGTCAACCGGGACTACGTCTGGACGAGCAGTACTTC
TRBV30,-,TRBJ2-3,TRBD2,CASSSGGTDTQYF,TGTGCCTCTTCTAGCGGGGGAACAGATACGCAGTATTTT
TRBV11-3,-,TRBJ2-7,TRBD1,CASSPMSGQGTEQYF,TGTGCCAGCAGCCCAATGTCGGGACAGGGGACCGAGCAGTACTTC
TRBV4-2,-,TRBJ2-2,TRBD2,CASSQARGGGARELFF,TGTGCCAGCAGCCAGGCCCGTGGCGGGGGGGCGCGGGAGCTGTTTTTT
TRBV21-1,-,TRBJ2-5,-,CASSNSTALSETQYF,TGTGCCAGCAGCAATTCAACTGCTTTGAGTGAGACCCAGTACTTC
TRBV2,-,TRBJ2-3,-,CASIPLKTGGTDTQYF,TGTGCCAGCATCCCCCTCAAAACAGGAGGCACAGATACGCAGTATTTT
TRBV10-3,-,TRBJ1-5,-,CAISESGGNQPQHF,TGTGCCATCAGCGAGTCGGGGGGGAATCAGCCCCAGCATTTT
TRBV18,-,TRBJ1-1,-,CASSEHRDTEAFF,TGTGCCAGCTCAGAACACAGGGACACTGAAGCTTTCTTT
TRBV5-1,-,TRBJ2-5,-,CASSSTLSGHPQETQYF,TGCGCCAGCAGCTCCACGCTTTCGGGACATCCACAAGAGACCCAGTACTTC